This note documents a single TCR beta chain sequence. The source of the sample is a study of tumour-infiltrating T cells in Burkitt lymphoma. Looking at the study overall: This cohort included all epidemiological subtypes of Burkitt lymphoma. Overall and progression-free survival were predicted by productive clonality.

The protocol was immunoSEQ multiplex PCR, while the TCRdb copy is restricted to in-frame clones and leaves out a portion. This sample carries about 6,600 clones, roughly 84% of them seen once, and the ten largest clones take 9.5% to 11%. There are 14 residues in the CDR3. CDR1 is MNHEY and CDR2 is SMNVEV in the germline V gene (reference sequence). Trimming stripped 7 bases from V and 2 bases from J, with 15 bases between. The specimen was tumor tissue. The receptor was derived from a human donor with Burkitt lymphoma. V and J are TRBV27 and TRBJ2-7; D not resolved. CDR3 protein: CASTRMGGPYEQYF. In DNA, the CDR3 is TGTGCCAGCACACGGATGGGTGGCCCCTACGAGCAGTACTTC.